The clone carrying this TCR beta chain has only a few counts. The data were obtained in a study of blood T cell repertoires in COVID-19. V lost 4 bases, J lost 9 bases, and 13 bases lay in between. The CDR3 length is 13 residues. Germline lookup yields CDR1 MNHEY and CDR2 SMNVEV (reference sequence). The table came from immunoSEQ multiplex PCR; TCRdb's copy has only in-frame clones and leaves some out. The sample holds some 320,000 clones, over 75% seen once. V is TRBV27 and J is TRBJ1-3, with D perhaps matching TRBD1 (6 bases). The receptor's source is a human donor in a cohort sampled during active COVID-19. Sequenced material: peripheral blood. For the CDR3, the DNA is TGTGCCAGCAGTTCATACAGGGATGCCACCATATATTTT. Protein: CASSSYRDATIYF.